These 26 T cell receptor beta chains came from one sample sequenced in a study of blood T cell repertoires in COVID-19. Generated by immunoSEQ multiplex PCR, the TCRdb table keeps only in-frame clones and is missing some. The table has approximately 94,000 clones, roughly nine tenths seen once. Sequencing used peripheral blood. These receptors were collected from a man aged 45 to 65 with active COVID-19.

This chain connects TRBV19 to TRBJ1-1, with a possible D match to TRBD1 (6 bases). The germline gives CDR1 LNHDA, CDR2 SQIVND (reference sequence). The V end lost 5 bases, the J end lost 1 base, and 14 bases lay between the germline ends. The CDR3 totals 15 residues. Here the CDR3 DNA reads TGTGCCAGTAGTTCCCCGGACAGAGAGAACACTGAAGCTTTCTTT. Translated: CASSSPDRENTEAFF.

The chain combines TRBV6-2 or TRBV6-3 with TRBJ1-1, with a tentative D call TRBD1 (6 bases). Germline CDR1 is MNHEY and CDR2 is SVGEGT. V was cut by 6 bases and J by 7 bases, with 18 bases left in between. This CDR3 comprises 14 residues. As DNA, the CDR3 is TGTGCCAGCAGCTCCGGACAGCCATTGGGTGAAGCTTTCTTT. The encoded protein is CASSSGQPLGEAFF.

The V gene is TRBV6-5, the J gene TRBJ2-7; 9 bases fit TRBD1. The junction had 11 bases not matched to a gene; V was cut back by 6 bases and J by 11 bases. The length of the CDR3 is 13 residues. Per the germline V gene, CDR1 is MNHEY and CDR2 is SVGAGI. This CDR3 reads CASRYRGRDRKYV. CDR3 in DNA: TGTGCCAGCAGATACAGGGGGCGCGATCGCAAGTACGTC.

The V and J genes are TRBV27 and TRBJ1-1, with TRBD1 matching 9 bases. J was trimmed by 5 bases and V by 8 bases; bases with no gene match: 12. CDR1 MNHEY and CDR2 SMNVEV come from the germline V gene (reference sequence). The CDR3 sequence is 15 residues long. This CDR3 reads CASYHTGGAGTEAFF. The CDR3 DNA sequence: TGTGCCAGCTACCATACAGGGGGCGCGGGGACTGAAGCTTTCTTT.

The chain recombines TRBV4-1 with TRBJ1-2; D is unresolved. The CDR3 has 16 residues. The V end lost 0 bases, the J end lost 0 bases, and 11 bases lay between the germline ends. Germline CDR1 and CDR2: MGHRA and YSYEKL. The CDR3 spells CASSQDMGGTNYGYTF. In DNA, the CDR3 is TGCGCCAGCAGCCAAGATATGGGAGGAACTAACTATGGCTACACCTTC.

The chain joins TRBV5-6 to TRBJ1-3, with 8 bases fitting TRBD1. Looked up from germline, CDR1 is SGHDT and CDR2 is YYEEEE. This CDR3 is built from 17 residues. J was trimmed by 0 bases and V by 0 bases; bases with no gene match: 5. The CDR3 region has the DNA TGTGCCAGCAGCTTGGGGAGACAGGGGATCTCTGGAAACACCATATATTTT. The encoded protein is CASSLGRQGISGNTIYF. The entire variable domain, with the rest obtained from reference TRBV5-6 and TRBJ1-3, is as follows: DAGVTQSPTHLIKTRGQQVTLRCSPKSGHDTVSWYQQALGQGPQFIFQYYEEEERQRGNFPDRFSGHQFPNYSSELNVNALLLGDSALYLCASSLGRQGISGNTIYFGEGSWLTVV.

In its sample, this clone was seen a few times. The chain uses TRBV2 and TRBJ2-7; 7 bases are shared with TRBD2. CDR1 and CDR2 from the germline V gene are SNHLY and FYNNEI. J was trimmed by 3 bases and V by 8 bases; bases with no gene match: 4. The CDR3 is 12 residues long. DNA for the CDR3: TGTGCCAGCGCACAGCGGGGCTACGAGCAGTACTTC. Encoded protein: CASAQRGYEQYF. Filled out from reference TRBV2 and TRBJ2-7, the complete variable domain reads EPEVTQTPSHQVTQMGQEVILRCVPISNHLYFYWYRQILGQKVEFLVSFYNNEISEKSEIFDDQFSVERPDGSNFTLKIRSTKLEDSAMYFCASAQRGYEQYFGPGTRLTVT.

CDR3 region: CASSWGGLNTEAFF. In DNA, the CDR3 is TGTGCCAGCAGTTGGGGGGGATTGAACACTGAAGCTTTCTTT. The V gene is TRBV2, the J gene TRBJ1-1, with a weak D call TRBD1 (5 bases). This CDR3 spans 14 amino acids. CDR1 is SNHLY, CDR2 FYNNEI, per germline. The germline V and J ends were trimmed by 5 bases and 0 bases, with 10 bases remaining between them.

The rearrangement links TRBV27 to TRBJ1-1, with D tentatively TRBD1 (6 bases). The germline V gene encodes CDR1 MNHEY and CDR2 SMNVEV (reference sequence). V was pared by 4 bases and J by 6 bases, with 15 bases between. CDR3 length equals 14 residues. The CDR3 DNA reads as TGTGCCAGCAGTTCCCCCCACAGGGACCCTGAAGCTTTCTTT. This encodes CASSSPHRDPEAFF.

The chain joins TRBV19 to TRBJ2-6; a weak D match, TRBD1 (7 bases). The CDR3 has 18 residues. V lost 7 bases and J lost 0, with 19 bases in between. CDR1 and CDR2 (germline): LNHDA, SQIVND (reference sequence). CDR3 protein: CASNRAGGLNSGANVLTF. The CDR3 nucleotides read TGTGCCAGTAATAGGGCAGGGGGGCTAAACTCTGGGGCCAACGTCCTGACTTTC. The whole variable domain, filled in from reference TRBV19 and TRBJ2-6, reads DGGITQSPKYLFRKEGQNVTLSCEQNLNHDAMYWYRQDPGQGLRLIYYSQIVNDFQKGDIAEGYSVSREKKESFPLTVTSAQKNPTAFYLCASNRAGGLNSGANVLTFGAGSRLTVL.

The CDR3 DNA is TGTGCCACCAGCACCGACAACATCTATGGCTACACCTTC. Amino acids: CATSTDNIYGYTF. V and J are TRBV15 and TRBJ1-2, with unresolved D. The CDR3 extends over 13 amino acids. Looked up from germline, CDR1 is LNHNV and CDR2 is YYDKDF (reference sequence). Trimming pared 4 bases from V and 4 bases from J, leaving 10 bases between.

The chain employs TRBV29-1 and TRBJ2-1; 11 positions match TRBD1. Germline values: CDR1 SQVTM, CDR2 ANQGSEA. V lost 3 bases and J lost 9; bases outside the gene matches: 1. The CDR3 totals 12 residues. The CDR3 nucleotides read TGCAGCGTTGACGGGACAGGGGGTGAGCAGTTCTTC. Protein sequence: CSVDGTGGEQFF.

This chain uses TRBV28 with TRBJ2-3; the match to TRBD2 covers 7 bases. V trimming: 9 bases; J trimming: 4 bases; junction bases outside the gene matches: 10. The CDR3 covers 14 residues. Germline V gene sequence: CDR1 MDHEN, CDR2 SYDVKM. CDR3 sequence reads: CASLGGRSSDTQYF. The CDR3 region has the DNA TGTGCCAGTCTGGGCGGGAGAAGTTCAGATACGCAGTATTTT. The variable domain in full, completed from reference TRBV28 and TRBJ2-3, reads DVKVTQSSRYLVKRTGEKVFLECVQDMDHENMFWYRQDPGLGLRLIYFSYDVKMKEKGDIPEGYSVSREKKERFSLILESASTNQTSMYLCASLGGRSSDTQYFGPGTRLTVL.

This clone has only a few counts. The chain couples TRBV12-5 to TRBJ2-7, with 10 positions matching TRBD1. V dropped 6 bases and J dropped 2; count of bases not matched to a gene: 1. CDR3 size: 13 residues. CDR1 is LGHNT and CDR2 is FRNRAP in the germline V gene. CDR3 residues: CASGGTGAYEQYF. The CDR3 nucleotides read TGTGCTAGTGGGGGGACAGGGGCCTACGAGCAGTACTTC.

The chain employs TRBV5-8 and TRBJ2-3; 8 positions match TRBD1. V gave up 1 base and J gave up 2 bases; unmatched junction bases: 6. Germline V lookup: CDR1 SGHTS, CDR2 YDEGEE. CDR3 length: 16 amino acids. The CDR3, as DNA: TGTGCCAGCAGCTTGCGGGACAGGCCGGACACAGATACGCAGTATTTT. It encodes CASSLRDRPDTDTQYF.

The rearrangement uses TRBV7-6 and TRBJ1-3; a possible D gene is TRBD1 (6 bases). Germline CDR1 and CDR2: SGHVS and FNYEAQ. This CDR3 region has 16 residues. The V and J ends lost 6 bases and 0 bases respectively, with 15 bases between them. CDR3 sequence: CASSVSTGYSGNTIYF. In DNA, the CDR3 is TGTGCCAGCAGTGTGTCAACAGGGTACTCTGGAAACACCATATATTTT.

This clone appeared once. The chain carries TRBV3-1 (or the pseudogene TRBV3-2) and TRBJ2-5; TRBD1 matches at 7 bases. J lost 2 bases, V lost 4 bases, and 7 bases had no gene match. The CDR3 has 15 amino acids. CDR1 is LGHDT, CDR2 YNNKEL, per germline (reference sequence). The CDR3 protein is CASSPGQLFQETQYF. Written as DNA, the CDR3 is TGTGCCAGCAGCCCGGGACAGCTGTTTCAAGAGACCCAGTACTTC.

The rearrangement uses TRBV7-8 and TRBJ2-2; D is unclear. The CDR3 loop spans 13 amino acids. The germline gives CDR1 SGHVS, CDR2 FQNEAQ. V was clipped by 3 bases and J by 2 bases, with 4 bases between them. CDR3 residues: CASSFVNTGELFF. CDR3 coding DNA: TGTGCCAGCAGCTTCGTTAACACCGGGGAGCTGTTTTTT. The full variable domain, its missing parts supplied by reference TRBV7-8 and TRBJ2-2, is GAGVSQSPRYKVAKRGQDVALRCDPISGHVSLFWYQQALGQGPEFLTYFQNEAQLDKSGLPSDRFFAERPEGSVSTLKIQRTQQEDSAVYLCASSFVNTGELFFGEGSRLTVL.

This clone was picked up a small number of times. The gene calls are TRBV6-6 and TRBJ2-1; 14 nucleotides align to TRBD2. V was pared by 0 bases and J by 8 bases, with 0 bases of the junction left unmatched. There are 15 residues in the CDR3. In germline, CDR1 is MNHNY, CDR2 SVGAGI (reference sequence). CDR3 loop: CASSYSGLAGDEQFF. The CDR3 nucleotides read TGTGCCAGCAGTTACTCGGGACTAGCGGGAGATGAGCAGTTCTTC.

The chain carries TRBV5-1 and TRBJ2-5, with TRBD2 matching over 12 bases. The CDR3 spans 17 residues. J gave up 4 bases and V 0 bases, and 7 bases lay outside the gene matches. Germline V gives CDR1 SGHRS, CDR2 YFSETQ. Here the CDR3 DNA reads TGCGCCAGCAGCTTGGCACCTAGCGGGGGGGCCTCAGAGACCCAGTACTTC. Protein product: CASSLAPSGGASETQYF.

The rearrangement uses TRBV19 and TRBJ1-4; D perhaps matches TRBD1 (6 bases). The V and J ends lost 6 bases and 7 bases respectively, with 18 bases between them. Germline V gives CDR1 LNHDA, CDR2 SQIVND (reference sequence). This CDR3 has 15 amino acids. The CDR3 nucleotides read TGTGCCAGTAGCACTACAGGGATCCGCGGTGAAAAACTGTTTTTT. This translates into CASSTTGIRGEKLFF.

The CDR3 DNA reads as TGTGCCAGCAGCCTCCGGGACACCAGTGGCTACACCTTC. It translates to CASSLRDTSGYTF. The rearrangement joins TRBV27 to TRBJ1-2; D perhaps matches TRBD1 (6 bases). The germline CDR1 and CDR2 sequences are MNHEY and SMNVEV (reference sequence). V shed 6 bases and J shed 7 bases, with 15 bases lying between them. This CDR3 comprises 13 residues.

This CDR3 reads CASSLSRAANTGELFF. The CDR3 DNA follows: TGTGCCAGCAGCTTATCGAGGGCAGCGAACACCGGGGAGCTGTTTTTT. V gene TRBV11-2 combines with J gene TRBJ2-2; a possible D gene is TRBD2 (5 bases). The CDR3 loop spans 16 amino acids. The germline V gene encodes CDR1 SGHAT and CDR2 FQNNGV. Trimming took off 2 bases at V and 0 bases at J, with 10 bases between the two ends.

V gene TRBV11-3 combines with J gene TRBJ2-5, with TRBD2 matching over 8 bases. CDR3 length: 18 amino acids. Looked up from germline, CDR1 is SGHNT and CDR2 is YENEEA. J gave up 4 bases and V 1 base, and 14 bases lay outside the gene matches. The CDR3 loop reads CASSLVDERGTSRETQYF. The CDR3, as DNA: TGTGCCAGCAGCTTAGTTGATGAGCGGGGGACTTCAAGAGAGACCCAGTACTTC.

The rearrangement uses TRBV9 and TRBJ2-5; 7 bases line up with TRBD1. The CDR3 has 18 residues. Germline CDR1 SGDLS, CDR2 YYNGEE. With 0 bases clipped from V and 4 bases from J, the junction kept 15 bases outside the gene matches. CDR3 residues: CASSVGPDRVGRGETQYF. For the CDR3, the DNA is TGTGCCAGCAGCGTAGGGCCCGACAGGGTAGGACGGGGAGAGACCCAGTACTTC. The variable domain in full, completed from reference TRBV9 and TRBJ2-5, reads DSGVTQTPKHLITATGQRVTLRCSPRSGDLSVYWYQQSLDQGLQFLIQYYNGEERAKGNILERFSAQQFPDLHSELNLSSLELGDSALYFCASSVGPDRVGRGETQYFGPGTRLLVL.

The CDR3 spells CASVPTSPLHF. DNA of the CDR3: TGTGCCAGCGTCCCTACTTCACCCCTCCACTTT. J is TRBJ1-6 and V is TRBV21-1. TRBV21-1 corresponds to a pseudogene. This CDR3 is built from 11 residues.